This TCR beta chain was sequenced during a study of human T cells and chemical hapten exposure. Study-wide background: Doses of diphenylcyclopropenone went to the patients' scalps weekly throughout the roughly 24-week study. Per-sample variation in TCR yield stemmed mainly from small pooled library volume differences.

This clonotype was picked up a small number of times. As for time point: pre-sensitization, week 0. Treatment denoted: therapeutic diphenylcyclopropenone sensitization with weekly scalp DPC. The template was total RNA from unfractionated whole blood. Individual cDNA molecules (in the library) carried attached unique molecular identifiers. A single record per CDR3 protein comes from TCRdb applying MiXCR to the RACE reads. The profile shows 35,000 to 45,000 distinct CDR3 sequences, 9.5% to 15% of them singletons. The sample consisted of whole blood, taken in connection with sensitization to the hapten diphenylcyclopropenone (DPC). This sequence originates from a woman aged 40 to 50 with alopecia areata. Some clones in this sample may be carry-over from other donors' samples.

CDR3 region: CASRGLAAPNTGELFF. The CDR3 DNA reads as TGCGCCAGCCGGGGACTAGCGGCACCGAACACCGGGGAGCTGTTTTTT. This chain links TRBV5-1 with TRBJ2-2; 11 bases fit TRBD2. Germline-derived CDR1 and CDR2 are SGHRS and YFSETQ. The J segment lost 0 bases and the V segment lost 7 bases, leaving 5 bases of the junction unmatched. This CDR3 is 16 amino acids long. The complete variable domain, with remaining parts taken from reference TRBV5-1 and TRBJ2-2, reads KAGVTQTPRYLIKTRGQQVTLSCSPISGHRSVSWYQQTPGQGLQFLFEYFSETQRNKGNFPGRFSGRQFSNSRSEMNVSTLELGDSALYLCASRGLAAPNTGELFFGEGSRLTVL.